This TCR beta chain was captured by sequencing in a study of cytomegalovirus exposure and HLA in healthy donors. Findings of the study overall: Sequencing likely generated an artifact that appeared as a cluster of highly shared sequence variants. Several of the most significant clusters appeared, in a later analysis, to be linked to common viral pathogens.

The CDR3 is 14 residues long. Between the trimmed V and J ends, which lost 5 bases and 3 bases, there was a span of 14 bases. Germline values: CDR1 SGHVS, CDR2 FQNEAQ. To note about this clone: Its matching antigen is unknown.

Amplification used 60 Vbeta primers and 13 Jbeta primers. Assay used: immunoSEQ multiplex PCR; TCRdb lists only in-frame clones, some missing. The repertoire has around 200,000 clones, roughly 85% of them found once; the top ten carry about 2.3%. The specimen was PBMCs. This TCR was recovered from a woman aged 45-59 years in good health and CMV-seronegative. The chain is built from TRBV7-8 and TRBJ2-7, with TRBD1 as a possible D gene (6 bases). CDR3 nucleotide sequence: TGTGCCAGCAGCCGTCCAGGGGTGGACTACGAGCAGTACTTC. Its protein product is CASSRPGVDYEQYF.